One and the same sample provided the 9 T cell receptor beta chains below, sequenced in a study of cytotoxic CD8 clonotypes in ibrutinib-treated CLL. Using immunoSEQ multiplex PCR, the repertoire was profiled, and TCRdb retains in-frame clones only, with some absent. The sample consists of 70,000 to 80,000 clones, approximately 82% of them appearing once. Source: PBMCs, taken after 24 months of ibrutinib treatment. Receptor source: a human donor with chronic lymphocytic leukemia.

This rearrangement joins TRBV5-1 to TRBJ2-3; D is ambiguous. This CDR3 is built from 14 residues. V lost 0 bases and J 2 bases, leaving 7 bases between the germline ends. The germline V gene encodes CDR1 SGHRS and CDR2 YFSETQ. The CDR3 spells CASSLAASTDTQYF. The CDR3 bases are TGCGCCAGCAGCTTGGCTGCGTCCACAGATACGCAGTATTTT.

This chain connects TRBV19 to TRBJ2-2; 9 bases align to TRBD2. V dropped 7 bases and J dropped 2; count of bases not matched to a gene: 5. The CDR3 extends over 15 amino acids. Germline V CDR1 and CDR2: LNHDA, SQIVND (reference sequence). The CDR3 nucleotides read TGTGCCAGTACCCTAGCGGGGTTTAACACCGGGGAGCTGTTTTTT. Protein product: CASTLAGFNTGELFF.

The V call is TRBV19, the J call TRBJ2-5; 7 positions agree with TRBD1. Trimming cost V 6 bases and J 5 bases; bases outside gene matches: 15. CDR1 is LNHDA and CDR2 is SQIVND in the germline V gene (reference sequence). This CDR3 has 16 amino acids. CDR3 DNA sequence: TGTGCCAGTAGATCAATAGGACGGGGACAGAGGGAGACCCAGTACTTC. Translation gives CASRSIGRGQRETQYF. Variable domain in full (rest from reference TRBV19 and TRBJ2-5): DGGITQSPKYLFRKEGQNVTLSCEQNLNHDAMYWYRQDPGQGLRLIYYSQIVNDFQKGDIAEGYSVSREKKESFPLTVTSAQKNPTAFYLCASRSIGRGQRETQYFGPGTRLLVL.

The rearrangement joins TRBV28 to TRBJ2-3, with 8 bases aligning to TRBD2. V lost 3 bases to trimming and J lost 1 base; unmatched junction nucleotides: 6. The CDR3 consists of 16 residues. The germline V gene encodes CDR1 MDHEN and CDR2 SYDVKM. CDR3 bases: TGTGCCAGCAGTTTTTCTAGGCGGGAGGGCACAGATACGCAGTATTTT. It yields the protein CASSFSRREGTDTQYF. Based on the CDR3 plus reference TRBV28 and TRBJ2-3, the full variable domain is DVKVTQSSRYLVKRTGEKVFLECVQDMDHENMFWYRQDPGLGLRLIYFSYDVKMKEKGDIPEGYSVSREKKERFSLILESASTNQTSMYLCASSFSRREGTDTQYFGPGTRLTVL.

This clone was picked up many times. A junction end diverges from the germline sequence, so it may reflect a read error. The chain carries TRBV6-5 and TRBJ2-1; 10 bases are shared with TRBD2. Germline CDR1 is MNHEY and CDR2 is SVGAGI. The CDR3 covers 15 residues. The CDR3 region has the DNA TGTGCCAGCAGATACTCTAGCGGGGGCCGCAATGAGCAGTTCTTC. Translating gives CASRYSSGGRNEQFF.

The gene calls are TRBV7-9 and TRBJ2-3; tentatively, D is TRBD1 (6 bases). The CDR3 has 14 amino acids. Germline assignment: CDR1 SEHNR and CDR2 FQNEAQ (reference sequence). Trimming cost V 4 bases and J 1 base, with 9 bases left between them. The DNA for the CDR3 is TGTGCCAGCAGCTGGGGACAACGCACAGATACGCAGTATTTT. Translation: CASSWGQRTDTQYF.

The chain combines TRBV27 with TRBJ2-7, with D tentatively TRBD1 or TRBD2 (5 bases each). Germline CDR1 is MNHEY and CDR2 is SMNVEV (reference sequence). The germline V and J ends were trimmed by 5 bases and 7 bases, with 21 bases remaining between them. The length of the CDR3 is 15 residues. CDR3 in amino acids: CASSEVTGPLREQYF. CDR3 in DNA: TGTGCCAGCAGTGAAGTAACGGGACCCCTCCGAGAGCAGTACTTC.

The CDR3 bases are TGTGCCAGCAGCCATATAACGCAGGGGGCGCGGTACGAGCAGTACTTC. This sequence encodes CASSHITQGARYEQYF. The rearrangement uses TRBV7-2 and TRBJ2-7; 8 bases align to TRBD1. The CDR3 has 16 residues. Germline V gene lookup returns CDR1 SGHTA and CDR2 FQGNSA. Trimming removed 5 bases from V and 4 bases from J; junction bases left unmatched: 13.

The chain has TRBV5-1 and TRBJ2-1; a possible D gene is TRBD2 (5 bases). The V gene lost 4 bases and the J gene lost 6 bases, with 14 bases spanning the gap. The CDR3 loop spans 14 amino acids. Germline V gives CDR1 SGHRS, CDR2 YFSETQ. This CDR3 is CASSIATGINEQFF. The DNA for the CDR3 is TGCGCCAGCAGCATAGCGACGGGAATCAATGAGCAGTTCTTC.